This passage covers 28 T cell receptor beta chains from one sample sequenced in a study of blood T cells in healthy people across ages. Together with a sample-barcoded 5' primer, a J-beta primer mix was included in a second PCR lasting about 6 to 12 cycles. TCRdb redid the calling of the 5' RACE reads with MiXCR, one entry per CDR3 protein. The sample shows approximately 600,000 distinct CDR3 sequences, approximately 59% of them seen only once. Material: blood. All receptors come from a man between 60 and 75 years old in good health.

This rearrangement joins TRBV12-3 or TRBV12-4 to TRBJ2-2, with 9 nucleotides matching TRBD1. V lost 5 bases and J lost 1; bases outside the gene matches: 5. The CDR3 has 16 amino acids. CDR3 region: CASSTGTGKNTGELFF. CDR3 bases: TGTGCCAGCAGTACCGGGACAGGGAAGAACACCGGGGAGCTGTTTTTT.

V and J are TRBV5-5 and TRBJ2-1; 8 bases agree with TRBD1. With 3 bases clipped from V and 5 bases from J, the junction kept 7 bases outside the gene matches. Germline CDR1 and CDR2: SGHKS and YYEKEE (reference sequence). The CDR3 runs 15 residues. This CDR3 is CASSSRQGRNNEQFF. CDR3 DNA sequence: TGTGCCAGCAGCTCCCGACAGGGGCGCAACAATGAGCAGTTCTTC.

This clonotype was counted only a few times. The DNA for the CDR3 is TGTGCCAGCAGCAAAAGTCCCAGGGGGCCTCAGCAGCCCCAGCATTTT. Amino acid sequence: CASSKSPRGPQQPQHF. The genes are TRBV21-1 and TRBJ1-5; the table assigns TRBD1, which was not confirmed against the DNA. TRBV21-1 counts as a pseudogene. The CDR3 extends over 16 amino acids.

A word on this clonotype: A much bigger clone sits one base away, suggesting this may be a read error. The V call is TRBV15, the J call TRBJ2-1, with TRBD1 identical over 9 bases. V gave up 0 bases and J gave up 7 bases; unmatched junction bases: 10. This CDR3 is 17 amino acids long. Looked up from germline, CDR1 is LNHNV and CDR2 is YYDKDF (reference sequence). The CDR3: CATSRDVVGTGLNEQFF. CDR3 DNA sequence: TGTGCCACCAGCAGAGATGTGGTGGGGACAGGGTTAAATGAGCAGTTCTTC.

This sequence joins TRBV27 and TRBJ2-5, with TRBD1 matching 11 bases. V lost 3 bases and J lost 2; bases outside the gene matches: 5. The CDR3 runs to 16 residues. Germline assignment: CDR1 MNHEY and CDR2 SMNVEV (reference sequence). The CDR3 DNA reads TGTGCCAGCAGTTTCTCAGGGACAGGGGGACAAGAGACCCAGTACTTC. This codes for CASSFSGTGGQETQYF.

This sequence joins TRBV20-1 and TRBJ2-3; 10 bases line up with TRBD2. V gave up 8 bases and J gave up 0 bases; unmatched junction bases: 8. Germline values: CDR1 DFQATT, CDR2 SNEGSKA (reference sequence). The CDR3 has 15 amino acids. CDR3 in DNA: TGCAGTATAGCGGGGGGCAGGGTTAGCACAGATACGCAGTATTTT. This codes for CSIAGGRVSTDTQYF.

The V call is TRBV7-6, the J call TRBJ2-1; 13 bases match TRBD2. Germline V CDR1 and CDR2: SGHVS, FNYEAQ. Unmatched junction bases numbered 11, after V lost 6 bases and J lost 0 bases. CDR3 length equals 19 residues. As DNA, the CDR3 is TGTGCCAGCAGTCGAAGGGGACTAGCGGGAAAGGTCTCCTACAATGAGCAGTTCTTC. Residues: CASSRRGLAGKVSYNEQFF.

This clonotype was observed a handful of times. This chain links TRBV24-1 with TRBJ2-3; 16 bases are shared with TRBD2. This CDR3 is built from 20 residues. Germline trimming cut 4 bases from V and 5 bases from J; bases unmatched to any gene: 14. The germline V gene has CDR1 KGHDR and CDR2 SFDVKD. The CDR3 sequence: CATSDRTGTSGGAWGDTQYF. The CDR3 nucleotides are TGTGCCACCAGTGACCGAACCGGGACTAGCGGGGGGGCTTGGGGAGATACGCAGTATTTT.

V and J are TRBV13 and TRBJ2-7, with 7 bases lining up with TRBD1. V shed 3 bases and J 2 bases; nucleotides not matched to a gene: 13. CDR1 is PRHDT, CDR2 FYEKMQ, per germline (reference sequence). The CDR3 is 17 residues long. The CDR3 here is CASSFSRDSTYTYEQYF. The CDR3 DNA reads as TGTGCCAGCAGCTTTAGCCGGGACAGCACTTACACCTACGAGCAGTACTTC. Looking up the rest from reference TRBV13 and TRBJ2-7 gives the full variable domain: AAGVIQSPRHLIKEKRETATLKCYPIPRHDTVYWYQQGPGQDPQFLISFYEKMQSDKGSIPDRFSAQQFSDYHSELNMSSLELGDSALYFCASSFSRDSTYTYEQYFGPGTRLTVT.

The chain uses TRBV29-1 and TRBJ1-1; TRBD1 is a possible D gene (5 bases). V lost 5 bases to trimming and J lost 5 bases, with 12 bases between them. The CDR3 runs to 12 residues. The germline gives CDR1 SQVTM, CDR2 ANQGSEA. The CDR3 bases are TGCAGCGTTTCCTGGGGGTGGACTGAAGCTTTCTTT. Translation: CSVSWGWTEAFF.

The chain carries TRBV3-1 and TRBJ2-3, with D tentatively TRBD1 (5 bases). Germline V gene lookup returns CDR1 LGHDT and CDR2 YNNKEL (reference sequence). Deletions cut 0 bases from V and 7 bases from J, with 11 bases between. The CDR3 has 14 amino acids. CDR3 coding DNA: TGTGCCAGCAGCCAAGATTTACAGGTCCATACGCAGTATTTT. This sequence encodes CASSQDLQVHTQYF.

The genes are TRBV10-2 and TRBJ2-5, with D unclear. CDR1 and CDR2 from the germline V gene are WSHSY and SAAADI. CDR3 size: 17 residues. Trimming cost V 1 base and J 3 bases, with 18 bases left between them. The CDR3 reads CASSELLLSTAKETQYF. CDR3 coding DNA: TGCGCCAGCAGTGAGTTACTTCTGTCAACAGCTAAAGAGACCCAGTACTTC.

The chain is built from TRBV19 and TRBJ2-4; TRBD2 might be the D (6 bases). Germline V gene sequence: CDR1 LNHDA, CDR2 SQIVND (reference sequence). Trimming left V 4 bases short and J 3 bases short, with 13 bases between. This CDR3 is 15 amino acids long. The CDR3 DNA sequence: TGTGCCAGTAGTAGAGGGGAGGCGGGCAAAAACATTCAGTACTTC. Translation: CASSRGEAGKNIQYF.

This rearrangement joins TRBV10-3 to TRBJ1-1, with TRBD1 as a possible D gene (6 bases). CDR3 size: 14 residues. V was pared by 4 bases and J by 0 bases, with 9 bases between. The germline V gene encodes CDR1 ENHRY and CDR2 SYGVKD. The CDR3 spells CAISGGTMNTEAFF. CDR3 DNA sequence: TGTGCCATCAGTGGAGGGACAATGAACACTGAAGCTTTCTTT.

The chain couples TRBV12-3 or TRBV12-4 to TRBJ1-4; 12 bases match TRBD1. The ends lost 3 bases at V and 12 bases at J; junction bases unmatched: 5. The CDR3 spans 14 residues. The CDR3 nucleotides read TGTGCCAGCAGTTTGGGGACAGGGGGCGGGGAACTGTTTTTT. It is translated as CASSLGTGGGELFF.

Written as DNA, the CDR3 is TGTGCCAGCAGCCTCCACGGCGGTAACTATGGCTACACCTTC. Translation gives CASSLHGGNYGYTF. The chain joins TRBV6-5 to TRBJ1-2; D is ambiguous. This CDR3 is built from 14 residues. Trimming removed 6 bases from V and 1 base from J, with 12 bases in between. Germline CDR1 is MNHEY and CDR2 is SVGAGI.

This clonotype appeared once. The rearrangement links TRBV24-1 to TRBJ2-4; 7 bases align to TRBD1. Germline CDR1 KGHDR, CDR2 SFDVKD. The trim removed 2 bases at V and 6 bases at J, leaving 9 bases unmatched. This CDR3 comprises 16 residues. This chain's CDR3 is CATSDSRTGPGNIQYF. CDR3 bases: TGTGCCACCAGTGATTCTCGGACAGGTCCAGGAAACATTCAGTACTTC.

DNA of the CDR3: TGCAGTGCTAGCTACCGGACAGGAGAGACCCAGTACTTC. This encodes CSASYRTGETQYF. The gene calls are TRBV20-1 and TRBJ2-7; 7 positions agree with TRBD1. The J call may be mistaken, given a closer DNA end match to TRBJ2-5. The CDR3 is 13 amino acids. CDR1 and CDR2 (germline): DFQATT, SNEGSKA (reference sequence).

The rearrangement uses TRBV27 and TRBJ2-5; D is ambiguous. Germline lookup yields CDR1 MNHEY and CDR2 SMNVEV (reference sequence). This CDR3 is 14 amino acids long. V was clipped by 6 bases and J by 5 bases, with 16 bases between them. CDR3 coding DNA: TGTGCCAGCAGCTTGGTGGGCGTTAGGGAGACCCAGTACTTC. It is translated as CASSLVGVRETQYF.

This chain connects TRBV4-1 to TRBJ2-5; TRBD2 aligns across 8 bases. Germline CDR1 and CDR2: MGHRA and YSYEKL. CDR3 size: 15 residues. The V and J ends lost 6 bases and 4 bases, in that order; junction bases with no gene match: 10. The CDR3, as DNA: TGCGCCAGCAGTCCTCTAGCGGCGGGAGGAGAGACCCAGTACTTC. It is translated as CASSPLAAGGETQYF.

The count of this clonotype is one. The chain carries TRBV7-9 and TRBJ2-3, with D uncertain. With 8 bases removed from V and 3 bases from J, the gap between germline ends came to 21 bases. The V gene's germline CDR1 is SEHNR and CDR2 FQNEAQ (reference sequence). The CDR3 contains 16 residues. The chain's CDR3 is CASGYCLGLETDTQYF. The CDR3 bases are TGTGCCAGCGGCTATTGTTTAGGGCTGGAGACAGATACGCAGTATTTT.

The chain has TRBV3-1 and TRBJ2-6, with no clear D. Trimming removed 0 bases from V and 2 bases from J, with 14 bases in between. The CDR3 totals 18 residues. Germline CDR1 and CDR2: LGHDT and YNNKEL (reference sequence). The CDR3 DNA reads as TGTGCCAGCAGCCAAGAATACCCGTTTATCACTGGGGCCAACGTCCTGACTTTC. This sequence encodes CASSQEYPFITGANVLTF.

CDR3 nucleotide sequence: TGCAGCGTTGTCGGGGCAGGGGGCAGAAAACTGTTTTTT. It is translated as CSVVGAGGRKLFF. The chain employs TRBV29-1 and TRBJ1-4, with 8 nucleotides matching TRBD1. The length of the CDR3 is 13 residues. Germline V gene data show CDR1 as SQVTM and CDR2 as ANQGSEA. Trimming removed 4 bases from V and 10 bases from J; junction bases left unmatched: 8.

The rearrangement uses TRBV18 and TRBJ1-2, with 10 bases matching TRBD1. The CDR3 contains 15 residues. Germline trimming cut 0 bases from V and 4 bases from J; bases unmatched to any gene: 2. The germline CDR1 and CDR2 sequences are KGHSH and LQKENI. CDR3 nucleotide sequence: TGTGCCAGCTCACCACCGGACAGGGGGGGCTATGGCTACACCTTC. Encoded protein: CASSPPDRGGYGYTF.

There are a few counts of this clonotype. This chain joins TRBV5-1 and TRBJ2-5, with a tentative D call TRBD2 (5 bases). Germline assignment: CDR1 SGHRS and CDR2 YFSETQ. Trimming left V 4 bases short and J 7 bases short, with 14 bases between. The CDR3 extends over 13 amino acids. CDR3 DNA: TGCGCCAGCAGCGCCGCCATACGGGGGACCCAGTACTTC. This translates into CASSAAIRGTQYF.

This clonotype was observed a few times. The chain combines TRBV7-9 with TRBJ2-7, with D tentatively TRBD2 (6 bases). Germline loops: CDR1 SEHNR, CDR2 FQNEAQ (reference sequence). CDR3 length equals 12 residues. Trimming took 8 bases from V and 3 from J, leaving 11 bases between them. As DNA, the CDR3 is TGTGCCAGCGGAGGGGATCGCTACGAGCAGTACTTC. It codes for CASGGDRYEQYF.

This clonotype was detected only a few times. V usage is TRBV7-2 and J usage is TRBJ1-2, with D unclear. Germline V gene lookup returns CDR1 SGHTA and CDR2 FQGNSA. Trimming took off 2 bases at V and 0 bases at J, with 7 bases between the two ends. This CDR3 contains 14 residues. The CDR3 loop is CASSLRRANYGYTF. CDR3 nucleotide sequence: TGTGCCAGCAGCTTACGTCGTGCTAACTATGGCTACACCTTC.

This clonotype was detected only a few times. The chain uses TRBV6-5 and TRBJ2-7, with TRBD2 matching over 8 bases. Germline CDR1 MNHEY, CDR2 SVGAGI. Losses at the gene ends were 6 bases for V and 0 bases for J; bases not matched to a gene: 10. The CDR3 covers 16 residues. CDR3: CASSPQSSGPSYEQYF. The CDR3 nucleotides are TGTGCCAGCAGCCCCCAATCTAGCGGGCCCTCCTACGAGCAGTACTTC.